This T cell receptor beta chain was sequenced during a study of T cell repertoires in cytomegalovirus infection. TCRdb re-derived calls from the reads in MiXCR, one entry per CDR3 protein. The table includes under 200,000 distinct CDR3 sequences, 28% detected once. V was shortened by 4 bases and J by 1 base, with 14 bases between the two germline ends. The germline CDR1 and CDR2 sequences are SGHVS and FNYEAQ. The CDR3 totals 15 residues. The chain is built from TRBV7-6 and TRBJ2-7; tentatively, D is TRBD1 (6 bases). The TCR sequence derives from a human donor in good health (CMV status not recorded). Some clones in this sample may be carry-over from other donors' samples. What was sequenced was PBMCs. The CDR3 protein is CASSSTDRFSYEQYF. The CDR3 DNA reads TGTGCCAGCAGCTCTACCGACAGGTTTTCCTACGAGCAGTACTTC.